This TCR beta chain was documented in a study of response to subunit inactivated influenza vaccine. Study results and caveats: Authors proposed each seasonal influenza vaccination draws in few new T cells.

Losses at the gene ends were 6 bases for V and 3 bases for J; bases not matched to a gene: 4. The CDR3 spans 14 residues. A single record per CDR3 protein comes from TCRdb applying MiXCR to the RT-PCR reads. The data show 800,000 or so distinct CDR3 sequences, approximately 21% seen once. As regards this clonotype: Its antigen is not identified.

Sequencing used PBMCs from blood, obtained 5 days after vaccination. The J gene is TRBJ2-5, the V gene TRBV12-3 or TRBV12-4; 10 nucleotides align to TRBD1. This TCR was sampled from a middle-aged man who received an inactivated influenza vaccine. The DNA for the CDR3 is TGTGCCAGCAGGCCCGGGACAGGGGAAGAGACCCAGTACTTC. It translates to CASRPGTGEETQYF.